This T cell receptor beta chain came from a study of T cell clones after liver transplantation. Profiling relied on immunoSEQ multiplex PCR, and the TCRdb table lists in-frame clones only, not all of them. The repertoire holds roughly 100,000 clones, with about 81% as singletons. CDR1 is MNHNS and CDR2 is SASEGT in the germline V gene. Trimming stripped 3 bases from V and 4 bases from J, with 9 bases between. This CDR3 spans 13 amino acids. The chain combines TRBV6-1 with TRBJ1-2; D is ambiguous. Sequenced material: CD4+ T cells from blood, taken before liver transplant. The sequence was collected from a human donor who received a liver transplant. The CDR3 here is CASSDLASYGYTF. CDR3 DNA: TGTGCCAGCAGTGACCTAGCCAGCTATGGCTACACCTTC.